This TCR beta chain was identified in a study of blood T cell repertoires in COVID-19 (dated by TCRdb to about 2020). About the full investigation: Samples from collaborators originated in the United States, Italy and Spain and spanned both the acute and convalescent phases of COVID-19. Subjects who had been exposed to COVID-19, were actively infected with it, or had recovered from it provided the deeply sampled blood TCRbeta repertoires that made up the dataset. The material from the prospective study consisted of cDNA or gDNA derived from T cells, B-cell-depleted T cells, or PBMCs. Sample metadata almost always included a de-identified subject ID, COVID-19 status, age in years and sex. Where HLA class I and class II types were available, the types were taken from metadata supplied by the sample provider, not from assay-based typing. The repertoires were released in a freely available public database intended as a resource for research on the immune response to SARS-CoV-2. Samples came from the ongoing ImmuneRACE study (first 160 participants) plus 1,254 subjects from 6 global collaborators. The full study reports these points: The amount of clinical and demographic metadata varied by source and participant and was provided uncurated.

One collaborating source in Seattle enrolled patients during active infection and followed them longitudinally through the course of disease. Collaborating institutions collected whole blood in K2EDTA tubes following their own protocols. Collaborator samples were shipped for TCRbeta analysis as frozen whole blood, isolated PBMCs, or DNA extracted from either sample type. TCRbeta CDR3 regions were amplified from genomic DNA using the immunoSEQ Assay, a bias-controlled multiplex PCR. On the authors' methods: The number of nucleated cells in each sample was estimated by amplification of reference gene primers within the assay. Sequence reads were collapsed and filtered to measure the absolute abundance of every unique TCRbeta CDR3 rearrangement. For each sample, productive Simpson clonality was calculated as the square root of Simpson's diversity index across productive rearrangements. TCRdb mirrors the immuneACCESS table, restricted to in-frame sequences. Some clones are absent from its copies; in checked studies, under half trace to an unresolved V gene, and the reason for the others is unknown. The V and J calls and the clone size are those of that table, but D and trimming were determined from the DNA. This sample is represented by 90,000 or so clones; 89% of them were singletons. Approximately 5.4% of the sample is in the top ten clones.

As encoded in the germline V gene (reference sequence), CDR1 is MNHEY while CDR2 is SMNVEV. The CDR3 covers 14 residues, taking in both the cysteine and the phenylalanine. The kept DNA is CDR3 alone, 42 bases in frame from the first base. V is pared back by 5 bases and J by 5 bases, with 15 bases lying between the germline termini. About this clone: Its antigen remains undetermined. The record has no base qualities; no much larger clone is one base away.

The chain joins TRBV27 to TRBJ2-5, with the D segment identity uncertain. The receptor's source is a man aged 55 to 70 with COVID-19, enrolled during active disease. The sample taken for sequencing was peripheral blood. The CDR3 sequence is CASSPSQVVETQYF. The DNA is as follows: TGTGCCAGCAGTCCATCGCAGGTTGTGGAGACCCAGTACTTC.